This entry features one T cell receptor beta chain sequence. Its target is unknown. The data originate from a study of cytomegalovirus exposure and HLA in healthy donors. Germline loops: CDR1 MNHEY, CDR2 SVGAGI. This CDR3 has 10 amino acids. Study-wide results and caveats: Rarity held for most TCR sequences, but there were some public TCRs that occurred in many donors. First-cohort TCR clusters were later found to tend to co-occur in the 130 or so validation repertoires. High specificity and sensitivity for cytomegalovirus status were reported for the classifier.

The donors were members of the roughly 130-subject validation cohort (separate from the 666-subject first cohort). Generated by immunoSEQ multiplex PCR, the TCRdb table keeps only in-frame clones and is missing some. The sample lists 300,000 or so clones; approximately 91% were seen once. Sequenced material: PBMCs. The receptor's source is a man aged 25 to 45 in good health and CMV-seronegative. V and J are TRBV6-5 and TRBJ1-2; the D gene is possibly TRBD1 (6 bases). The CDR3 reads CRIRGGGYTF. Here the CDR3 DNA reads TGTCGAATAAGGGGGGGCGGCTACACCTTC.